This T cell receptor beta chain appears in the sequencing data of a study of Ad26.COV2.S vaccination and SARS-CoV-2 variants. Documented treatment: about 20 received Ad26.COV2.S at low or high dose, single or two shots; 5 received placebo; per-sample allocation not given. The investigators took samples on day 63 after the first vaccine or placebo injection. Donation came from an adult in Boston who was aged 18-55 years. Wuhan-strain spike was delivered by a replication-incompetent Ad26 vector. Germline CDR1 and CDR2: SGHRS and YFSETQ. CDR3 length: 15 residues. Trimming pared 3 bases from V and 2 bases from J, leaving 14 bases between. This table comes from immunoSEQ multiplex PCR, and its TCRdb copy is limited to in-frame clones, with some not included. This table holds 300,000 to 350,000 clones, roughly 90% found once.

This TCR was recovered from a person aged 18-65 years who received the Ad26.COV2.S COVID-19 vaccine or a placebo. The chain employs TRBV5-1 and TRBJ2-5; D is possibly TRBD1 (6 bases). Source: peripheral blood, taken in a trial of Ad26.COV2.S vaccine versus placebo. The DNA for the CDR3 is TGCGCCAGCAGCTGGGTGGACAGTTGGCAAGAGACCCAGTACTTC. Encoded protein: CASSWVDSWQETQYF.